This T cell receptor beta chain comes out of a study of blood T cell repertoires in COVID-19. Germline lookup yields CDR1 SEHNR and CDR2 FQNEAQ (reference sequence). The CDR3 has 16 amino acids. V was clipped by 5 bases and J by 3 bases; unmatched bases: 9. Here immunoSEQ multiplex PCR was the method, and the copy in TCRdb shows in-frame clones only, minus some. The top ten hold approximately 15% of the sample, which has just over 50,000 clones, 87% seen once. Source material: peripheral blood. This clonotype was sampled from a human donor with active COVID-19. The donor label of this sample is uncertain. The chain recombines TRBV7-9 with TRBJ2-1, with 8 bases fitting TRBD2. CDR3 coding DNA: TGTGCCAGCAGCCCGGGGGGGCCGGGGAGCTACAATGAGCAGTTCTTC. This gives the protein CASSPGGPGSYNEQFF. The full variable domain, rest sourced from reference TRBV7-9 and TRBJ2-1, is DTGVSQNPRHKITKRGQNVTFRCDPISEHNRLYWYRQTLGQGPEFLTYFQNEAQLEKSRLLSDRFSAERPKGSFSTLEIQRTEQGDSAMYLCASSPGGPGSYNEQFFGPGTRLTVL.